This TCR beta chain appears in the sequencing data of a study of radiotherapy plus CTLA-4 blockade in lung cancer. Findings of the study overall: TCR clones originating in tumors grew in number in blood after radiotherapy plus ipilimumab. Early clone dynamics of blood T cells, plus interferon-beta, reportedly predicted response best.

Clones were read by immunoSEQ multiplex PCR, and TCRdb kept only the in-frame ones, dropping some. The repertoire holds some 43,000 clones, with 75% to 85% as singletons. This clone was seen a single time. Its antigen is still unknown. Trimming took 0 bases from V and 3 from J; bases not matched to a gene: 3. CDR1 and CDR2 (germline): SGHTA, FQGNSA. The CDR3 covers 15 residues. Ipilimumab-mediated CTLA-4 blockade plus focal radiation was given to patients having chemo-refractory metastatic non-small-cell lung cancer. This material consisted of peripheral blood, taken from a patient treated with radiotherapy plus ipilimumab. This TCR was sampled from a human donor with non-small cell lung cancer who had stable disease on radiotherapy plus ipilimumab. This chain connects TRBV7-2 to TRBJ2-7; TRBD1 matches 9 bases. CDR3: CASSLAPGQGYEQYF. The DNA for the CDR3 is TGTGCCAGCAGCTTAGCGCCGGGACAGGGCTACGAGCAGTACTTC.